The 25 T cell receptor beta chains below come from one sample, sequenced in a study of blood T cell repertoires in COVID-19. Generated by immunoSEQ multiplex PCR, the TCRdb table keeps only in-frame clones and is missing some. The profile shows about 250,000 clones, 87% of them singletons. The sample taken for sequencing was peripheral blood. All receptors come from a man aged 18 to 29 with active or convalescent COVID-19.

This sequence joins TRBV4-3 and TRBJ2-7; D unresolved. Germline CDR1 is LGHNA and CDR2 is YSLEER. The CDR3 covers 13 residues. V lost 4 bases and J lost 2, with 9 bases in between. CDR3 sequence (DNA): TGCGCCAGCAGCCGGGCCCCGACCTACGAGCAGTACTTC. Its translation is CASSRAPTYEQYF.

The rearrangement links TRBV30 to TRBJ1-1, with 7 bases identical to TRBD1. The CDR3 has 12 residues. J gave up 2 bases and V 5 bases, and 2 bases lay outside the gene matches. Germline loops: CDR1 GTSNPN, CDR2 SVGIG (reference sequence). The DNA for the CDR3 is TGTGCCTGGGGGACAGCCAACACTGAAGCTTTCTTT. Amino acid sequence: CAWGTANTEAFF. The full variable domain, with the rest looked up from reference TRBV30 and TRBJ1-1, is SQTIHQWPATLVQPVGSPLSLECTVEGTSNPNLYWYRQAAGRGLQLLFYSVGIGQISSEVPQNLSASRPQDRQFILSSKKLLLSDSGFYLCAWGTANTEAFFGQGTRLTVV.

The chain is built from TRBV7-2 and TRBJ2-3; possible D gene TRBD2, 5 bases. In germline, CDR1 is SGHTA, CDR2 FQGNSA. The V gene lost 5 bases and the J gene lost 5 bases, with 14 bases spanning the gap. The CDR3 runs to 14 residues. The CDR3 DNA is TGTGCCAGCAGCCCCCGGCGGGCGAGAGATACGCAGTATTTT. Residues: CASSPRRARDTQYF.

The chain is built from TRBV19 and TRBJ1-1; weak D call: TRBD1 (6 bases). This CDR3 spans 13 amino acids. V was pared by 6 bases and J by 3 bases, with 11 bases between. Germline CDR1 is LNHDA and CDR2 is SQIVND (reference sequence). The CDR3 DNA reads TGTGCCAGTAGCCTACGACAGGACACTGAAGCTTTCTTT. Translation: CASSLRQDTEAFF.

V and J are TRBV30 and TRBJ1-2; D is uncertain. CDR1 GTSNPN and CDR2 SVGIG come from the germline V gene (reference sequence). Trimming removed 1 base at V and 7 bases at J, with 4 bases between. The CDR3 contains 10 residues. CDR3 region: CAWSAGGYTF. For the CDR3, the DNA is TGTGCCTGGAGTGCAGGTGGCTACACCTTC.

The CDR3 sequence: CASSPGVSYEQYF. The CDR3 DNA is TGTGCCAGCAGCCCAGGGGTCTCCTACGAGCAGTACTTC. The rearrangement joins TRBV12-3 or TRBV12-4 to TRBJ2-7, with a weak D call TRBD1 (6 bases). The CDR3 spans 13 residues. The V end was cut by 6 bases, the J end by 0 bases, with 9 bases between.

This chain connects TRBV6-2 or TRBV6-3 to TRBJ2-2; TRBD2 agrees at 14 bases. Germline V lookup: CDR1 MNHEY, CDR2 SVGEGT. The CDR3 runs 19 residues. V lost 6 bases to trimming and J lost 2 bases; unmatched junction nucleotides: 11. CDR3 sequence reads: CASSRHRTSGGLNTGELFF. The CDR3 region has the DNA TGTGCCAGCAGCCGTCACCGGACTAGCGGGGGGCTTAACACCGGGGAGCTGTTTTTT.

The chain has TRBV7-9 and TRBJ2-5; 11 bases line up with TRBD2. The V gene end was trimmed by 4 bases and the J gene end by 0 bases; junction bases not matched to a gene: 1. The germline V gene has CDR1 SEHNR and CDR2 FQNEAQ (reference sequence). There are 15 residues in the CDR3. The CDR3, as DNA: TGTGCCAGCAGCTCTAGCGGGGGGTACCAAGAGACCCAGTACTTC. Translating gives CASSSSGGYQETQYF.

This clone was seen just once. The chain combines TRBV27 with TRBJ2-7; the D gene is possibly TRBD2 (6 bases). Germline CDR1 reads MNHEY; CDR2 reads SMNVEV (reference sequence). This CDR3 is built from 13 residues. Trimming removed 6 bases from V and 2 bases from J, with 11 bases in between. CDR3 sequence (DNA): TGTGCCAGCAGGCCGGGGGAAACCTACGAGCAGTACTTC. Protein: CASRPGETYEQYF.

The rearrangement links TRBV7-2 to TRBJ1-6; 8 bases match TRBD1. With 9 bases clipped from V and 6 bases from J, the junction kept 4 bases outside the gene matches. This CDR3 is built from 13 residues. Germline-derived CDR1 and CDR2 are SGHTA and FQGNSA. CDR3: CASRDRTNSPLHF. As DNA, the CDR3 is TGTGCCAGTCGGGACAGGACTAATTCACCCCTCCACTTT.

This rearrangement joins TRBV7-9 to TRBJ1-2; D perhaps matches TRBD1 (6 bases). CDR1 and CDR2 (germline): SEHNR, FQNEAQ (reference sequence). V lost 2 bases and J 5 bases, leaving 15 bases between the germline ends. The CDR3 is made up of 15 amino acids. CDR3 residues: CASSLPTGQRYGYTF. The DNA of the CDR3 is TGTGCCAGCAGCTTACCAACAGGGCAAAGATATGGCTACACCTTC.

The chain links TRBV27 to TRBJ2-6; D remains unclear. Germline CDR1 MNHEY, CDR2 SMNVEV (reference sequence). The CDR3 spans 17 residues. The ends were cut back, 5 bases at V and 3 bases at J, with 17 bases in the middle. The chain's CDR3 is CASSNSRILSGANVLTF. CDR3 bases: TGTGCCAGCAGTAACTCAAGAATCCTTAGTGGGGCCAACGTCCTGACTTTC.

This clone came up once. This chain links TRBV6-5 with TRBJ2-1; maybe TRBD2 (7 bases). V lost 0 bases, J lost 10 bases, and 13 bases lay in between. This CDR3 is 14 amino acids long. Germline V lookup: CDR1 MNHEY, CDR2 SVGAGI. The CDR3 here is CASSYSIRGGEQFF. Here the CDR3 DNA reads TGTGCCAGCAGTTACTCGATTAGGGGGGGAGAGCAGTTCTTC.

This sequence joins TRBV4-3 and TRBJ1-2, with D hard to call. Per the germline V gene, CDR1 is LGHNA and CDR2 is YSLEER. CDR3 length equals 15 residues. The V end lost 0 bases, the J end lost 0 bases, and 8 bases lay between the germline ends. In DNA, the CDR3 is TGCGCCAGCAGCCAAGATCGAGGAGCTAACTATGGCTACACCTTC. As protein: CASSQDRGANYGYTF.

The J gene is TRBJ2-6, the V gene TRBV29-1, with D possibly being TRBD1 (5 bases). Germline V CDR1 and CDR2: SQVTM, ANQGSEA. The CDR3 has 14 residues. V lost 5 bases to trimming and J lost 13 bases, with 21 bases between them. CDR3 region: CSVFITGRASVLTF. In nucleotides, the CDR3 is TGCAGCGTTTTCATTACAGGCCGCGCGAGTGTCCTGACTTTC.

This rearrangement joins TRBV11-3 to TRBJ2-2; 10 bases match TRBD2. This CDR3 region has 17 residues. The junction had 7 bases not matched to a gene; V was cut back by 1 base and J by 5 bases. Per the germline V gene, CDR1 is SGHNT and CDR2 is YENEEA. The CDR3 spells CASSLGLAGVRTGELFF. CDR3 nucleotide sequence: TGTGCCAGCAGCTTAGGCCTAGCGGGAGTACGAACCGGGGAGCTGTTTTTT.

The V call is TRBV12-5, the J call TRBJ1-1; the D gene is possibly TRBD1 (6 bases). The V end was cut by 1 base, the J end by 0 bases, with 9 bases between. Germline V gene sequence: CDR1 LGHNT, CDR2 FRNRAP. CDR3 length equals 15 residues. CDR3 region: CASGLETGLNTEAFF. CDR3 bases: TGTGCTAGTGGTTTGGAGACAGGTTTGAACACTGAAGCTTTCTTT.

This clone was recorded once. The chain couples TRBV10-3 to TRBJ2-1; 11 bases map to TRBD2. Trimming cost V 0 bases and J 7 bases; bases outside gene matches: 8. Germline V gene lookup returns CDR1 ENHRY and CDR2 SYGVKD. The CDR3 is made up of 17 amino acids. The CDR3 loop reads CAISESVTSGRVNEQFF. CDR3 nucleotides: TGTGCCATCAGTGAGTCGGTTACTAGCGGGAGAGTAAATGAGCAGTTCTTC.

CDR3 sequence: CASSHRQGTGTEAFF. For the CDR3, the DNA is TGTGCCAGCAGCCACAGACAGGGGACGGGCACTGAAGCTTTCTTT. V and J are TRBV14 and TRBJ1-1; 8 bases align to TRBD1. This CDR3 spans 15 amino acids. CDR1 is SGHDN, CDR2 FVKESK, per germline. Trimming removed 3 bases from V and 4 bases from J; junction bases left unmatched: 7.

The V call is TRBV7-2, the J call TRBJ2-7; tentatively, D is TRBD2 (6 bases). Germline loops: CDR1 SGHTA, CDR2 FQGNSA. V was trimmed by 1 base and J by 2 bases, leaving 9 bases between them. The CDR3 is made up of 14 amino acids. Here the CDR3 DNA reads TGTGCCAGCAGCTTAGTCGGGAGTCCCTACGAGCAGTACTTC. Its protein product is CASSLVGSPYEQYF.

CDR3 protein: CASSPLRAPEAFF. The CDR3, as DNA: TGTGCCAGCTCACCATTGAGGGCCCCTGAAGCTTTCTTT. V usage is TRBV18 and J usage is TRBJ1-1; no clear D. Trimming stripped 2 bases from V and 6 bases from J, with 10 bases between. From germline, CDR1 is KGHSH and CDR2 LQKENI. This CDR3 has 13 amino acids.

V usage is TRBV5-1 and J usage is TRBJ2-1; TRBD2 agrees at 11 bases. The V and J ends lost 4 bases and 5 bases, in that order; junction bases with no gene match: 5. Germline assignment: CDR1 SGHRS and CDR2 YFSETQ. This CDR3 has 15 residues. CDR3 in DNA: TGCGCCAGCAGCATCGGACTAGCGGGCAACAATGAGCAGTTCTTC. Protein: CASSIGLAGNNEQFF.

V usage is TRBV15 and J usage is TRBJ2-7; TRBD2 aligns across 10 bases. The CDR3 has 18 amino acids. CDR1 is LNHNV, CDR2 YYDKDF, per germline (reference sequence). V dropped 0 bases and J dropped 9; count of bases not matched to a gene: 17. This chain's CDR3 is CATSRDLSGASGSVRQYF. CDR3 sequence (DNA): TGTGCCACCAGCAGAGATCTTAGTGGGGCTAGCGGGAGTGTTCGGCAGTACTTC.

The chain carries TRBV7-9 and TRBJ1-1; D unresolved. CDR3 length equals 15 residues. From germline, CDR1 is SEHNR and CDR2 FQNEAQ (reference sequence). V was trimmed by 1 base and J by 5 bases, leaving 14 bases between them. CDR3 residues: CASSLEIGRMTEAFF. DNA of the CDR3: TGTGCCAGCAGCTTAGAAATAGGGAGGATGACTGAAGCTTTCTTT.

This clone appeared a single time. The gene calls are TRBV3-1 (or the pseudogene TRBV3-2) and TRBJ2-5; TRBD1 matches at 8 bases. There are 12 residues in the CDR3. Germline V CDR1 and CDR2: LGHDT, YNNKEL (reference sequence). The V segment lost 3 bases and the J segment 9 bases; nucleotides outside the gene matches: 3. The CDR3 DNA reads as TGTGCCAGCAGCCAGGACAGGGCGTCCCAGTACTTC. This encodes CASSQDRASQYF.